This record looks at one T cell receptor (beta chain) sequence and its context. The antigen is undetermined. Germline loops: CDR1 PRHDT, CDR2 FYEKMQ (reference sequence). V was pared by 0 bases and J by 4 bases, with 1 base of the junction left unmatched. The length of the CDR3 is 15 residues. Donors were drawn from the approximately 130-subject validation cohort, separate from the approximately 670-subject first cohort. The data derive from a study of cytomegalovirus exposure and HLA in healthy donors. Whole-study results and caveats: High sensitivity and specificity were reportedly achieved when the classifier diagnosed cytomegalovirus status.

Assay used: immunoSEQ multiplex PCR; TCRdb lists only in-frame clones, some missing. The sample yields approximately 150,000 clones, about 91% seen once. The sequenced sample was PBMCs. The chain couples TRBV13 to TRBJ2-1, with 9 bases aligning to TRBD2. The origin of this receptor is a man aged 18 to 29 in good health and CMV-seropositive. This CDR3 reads CASSLGSGGYNEQFF. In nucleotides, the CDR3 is TGTGCCAGCAGCTTAGGAAGCGGGGGGTACAATGAGCAGTTCTTC.